This note documents a single T cell receptor (beta chain) sequence. This specimen comes from a study of PD-L1 blockade in urothelial cancer. Whole-study context: Blood was analyzed 3 weeks (second dose) and 6 weeks after treatment start.

This CDR3 has 13 residues. V lost 6 bases and J 8 bases, leaving 16 bases between the germline ends. Germline values: CDR1 MNHNY, CDR2 SVGAGI (reference sequence). Libraries were prepared by immunoSEQ multiplex PCR; TCRdb keeps only in-frame clonotypes and omits some of them. Of about 30,000 clones detected, over 80% appear once; the ten largest clones hold around 3.6%. Metastatic or locally advanced urothelial carcinoma was present in the patients. The sequence was obtained from a man aged 50 to 60 with urothelial cancer. This specimen was PBMCs, taken around atezolizumab (anti-PD-L1) treatment. This chain uses TRBV6-6 with TRBJ1-2; D might be TRBD1 (5 bases). This CDR3 reads CASRRSGQEGYTF. The CDR3 DNA reads as TGTGCCAGCAGGAGATCAGGGCAGGAGGGCTACACCTTC.